Presented here are 23 T cell receptor beta chains from one specimen sequenced in a study of OX40 agonist ivuxolimab in advanced cancers. The method was immunoSEQ multiplex PCR; TCRdb's version includes in-frame clones alone and lacks a portion of them. The table includes tens of thousands of clones, 85% detected once. Specimen: CD4+ or CD8+ T cells sorted from blood, collected in a trial of the OX40 agonist ivuxolimab. All receptors derive from an adult with an advanced solid tumor such as melanoma, head and neck, liver or kidney cancer.

The chain uses TRBV6-5 and TRBJ1-6, with D perhaps matching TRBD1 (5 bases). V lost 0 bases, J lost 7 bases, and 13 bases lay in between. The germline CDR1 and CDR2 sequences are MNHEY and SVGAGI. CDR3 size: 16 residues. DNA for the CDR3: TGTGCCAGCAGTTACTCGAACGTCAGGGACAATTCACCCCTCCACTTT. Its translation: CASSYSNVRDNSPLHF.

The genes are TRBV19 and TRBJ1-5; TRBD1 matches 8 bases. This CDR3 is built from 19 residues. V shed 4 bases and J 2 bases; nucleotides not matched to a gene: 16. Germline-derived CDR1 and CDR2 are LNHDA and SQIVND (reference sequence). CDR3 sequence: CASSNRQGRFPLGNQPQHF. Here the CDR3 DNA reads TGTGCCAGTAGTAACCGACAGGGGCGTTTTCCCTTGGGCAATCAGCCCCAGCATTTT.

The chain carries TRBV9 and TRBJ2-7; 8 bases line up with TRBD2. Germline V gives CDR1 SGDLS, CDR2 YYNGEE. J was trimmed by 3 bases and V by 4 bases; bases with no gene match: 6. There are 14 residues in the CDR3. CDR3 sequence reads: CASSPSGGYYEQYF. The CDR3 nucleotides read TGTGCCAGCAGCCCCAGCGGGGGCTACTACGAGCAGTACTTC.

The gene calls are TRBV2 and TRBJ2-5; unclear D gene. Germline CDR1 is SNHLY and CDR2 is FYNNEI. V was trimmed by 3 bases and J by 3 bases, leaving 11 bases between them. The CDR3 is 14 residues long. CDR3 nucleotides: TGTGCCAGCAGTGATGGGCGATTAAAAGAGACCCAGTACTTC. Its protein product is CASSDGRLKETQYF.

The chain employs TRBV27 and TRBJ1-2, with D possibly matching TRBD1 (5 bases). Germline CDR1 reads MNHEY; CDR2 reads SMNVEV (reference sequence). The CDR3 loop spans 15 amino acids. Between the trimmed V and J ends, which lost 6 bases and 3 bases, there was a span of 17 bases. CDR3 sequence (DNA): TGTGCCAGCAGCCGCGGGACCGCAACTTACTATGGCTACACCTTC. This codes for CASSRGTATYYGYTF.

The chain recombines TRBV29-1 with TRBJ2-5; D might be TRBD1 (5 bases). With the DNA end fitting TRBJ2-7 better, the J assignment may be wrong. Per germline, CDR1 SQVTM and CDR2 ANQGSEA. This CDR3 has 13 residues. Here the CDR3 reads CSVVGAVVYEQYF. The CDR3 DNA reads TGCAGCGTTGTAGGGGCAGTCGTCTACGAGCAGTACTTC.

The J gene is TRBJ2-3, the V gene TRBV6-5; D is possibly TRBD2 (5 bases). Germline CDR1 and CDR2: MNHEY and SVGAGI. Trimming shortened V by 8 bases and J by 1 base, and 10 bases separated the two germline ends. The CDR3 runs 13 residues. CDR3 residues: CASHPGGTDTQYF. The CDR3 coding sequence is TGTGCCAGCCACCCCGGGGGCACAGATACGCAGTATTTT.

The chain combines TRBV2 with TRBJ2-1, with 7 nucleotides matching TRBD2. Trimming took 8 bases from V and 8 from J; bases not matched to a gene: 15. This CDR3 region has 15 residues. Germline CDR1 reads SNHLY; CDR2 reads FYNNEI. CDR3 sequence reads: CASGGLAAFGDEQFF. The DNA of the CDR3 is TGTGCCAGCGGTGGTCTAGCGGCTTTTGGGGATGAGCAGTTCTTC. Full variable domain (remainder filled in from reference TRBV2 and TRBJ2-1): EPEVTQTPSHQVTQMGQEVILRCVPISNHLYFYWYRQILGQKVEFLVSFYNNEISEKSEIFDDQFSVERPDGSNFTLKIRSTKLEDSAMYFCASGGLAAFGDEQFFGPGTRLTVL.

This clone was detected a few times. This chain connects TRBV9 to TRBJ2-1, with D possibly being TRBD2 (5 bases). The CDR3 is 17 amino acids. Germline loops: CDR1 SGDLS, CDR2 YYNGEE. The V gene lost 0 bases and the J gene lost 0 bases, with 13 bases spanning the gap. In DNA form, the CDR3 reads TGTGCCAGCAGCGTAGAGTCGGGGTCGAGCTCCTACAATGAGCAGTTCTTC. It encodes CASSVESGSSSYNEQFF.

This rearrangement joins TRBV4-1 to TRBJ1-5; D unclear. The V gene's germline CDR1 is MGHRA and CDR2 YSYEKL. V was clipped by 3 bases and J by 4 bases, with 13 bases between them. This CDR3 is 15 amino acids long. The CDR3 loop reads CASSHEARRNQPQHF. CDR3 DNA sequence: TGCGCCAGCAGCCACGAAGCCCGAAGAAATCAGCCCCAGCATTTT.

The chain links TRBV6-5 to TRBJ1-2; D call uncertain. This CDR3 contains 15 residues. CDR1 MNHEY and CDR2 SVGAGI come from the germline V gene. Trimming took 6 bases from V and 8 from J, leaving 22 bases between them. The CDR3 here is CASSPNSGLASGYTF. The CDR3 coding sequence is TGTGCCAGCAGCCCCAACAGCGGTTTAGCTAGCGGCTACACCTTC.

This sequence joins TRBV5-1 and TRBJ2-1; D might be TRBD2 (6 bases). Germline-derived CDR1 and CDR2 are SGHRS and YFSETQ. V was pared by 0 bases and J by 6 bases, with 19 bases between. This CDR3 is built from 17 residues. As DNA, the CDR3 is TGCGCCAGCAGCTTGGGGGTAGCGGAGGGCCGTTCCAATGAGCAGTTCTTC. Translated, it gives CASSLGVAEGRSNEQFF.

The V gene is TRBV19, the J gene TRBJ2-7, with D hard to call. CDR1 and CDR2 from the germline V gene are LNHDA and SQIVND (reference sequence). V dropped 5 bases and J dropped 2 bases, with 13 bases sitting between them. CDR3 length equals 14 residues. CDR3: CASSSRSPTYEQYF. The DNA for the CDR3 is TGTGCCAGTAGTTCCCGGTCACCGACCTACGAGCAGTACTTC.

The chain is built from TRBV2 and TRBJ2-7; D possibly corresponds to TRBD1 (5 bases). There are 11 residues in the CDR3. Per the germline V gene, CDR1 is SNHLY and CDR2 is FYNNEI. Trimming took off 2 bases at V and 9 bases at J, with 8 bases between the two ends. The DNA of the CDR3 is TGTGCCAGCAGTGAACAGGGTGGGCAGTACTTC. Amino acids: CASSEQGGQYF.

This clone was seen just once. The chain is built from TRBV7-2 and TRBJ2-3; 10 nucleotides match TRBD2. Germline-derived CDR1 and CDR2 are SGHTA and FQGNSA. The CDR3 runs to 15 residues. V was pared by 1 base and J by 6 bases, with 4 bases of the junction left unmatched. The CDR3 here is CASSLGLAGVDTQYF. CDR3 nucleotide sequence: TGTGCCAGCAGCTTAGGGCTAGCGGGGGTGGATACGCAGTATTTT.

The V and J genes are TRBV6-6 and TRBJ2-7; D is undetermined. CDR3 size: 12 residues. Trimming took 1 base from V and 2 from J, leaving 3 bases between them. In germline, CDR1 is MNHNY, CDR2 SVGAGI (reference sequence). The CDR3 DNA reads TGTGCCAGCAGTTACTTACCCTACGAGCAGTACTTC. Its protein product is CASSYLPYEQYF.

The chain recombines TRBV19 with TRBJ1-2, with D perhaps matching TRBD1 (6 bases). The CDR3 runs 15 residues. Between the trimmed V and J ends, which lost 5 bases and 0 bases, there was a span of 13 bases. CDR1 and CDR2 (germline): LNHDA, SQIVND (reference sequence). The CDR3: CASSLWDTANYGYTF. The CDR3, as DNA: TGTGCCAGTAGTCTATGGGACACCGCTAACTATGGCTACACCTTC.

The rearrangement joins TRBV7-9 to TRBJ2-7; D unresolved. Germline CDR1 SEHNR, CDR2 FQNEAQ (reference sequence). This CDR3 spans 12 amino acids. V was trimmed by 1 base and J by 2 bases, leaving 3 bases between them. CDR3 residues: CASSLVTYEQYF. The CDR3, as DNA: TGTGCCAGCAGCTTAGTGACCTACGAGCAGTACTTC.

This clone appeared a few times. This chain links TRBV19 with TRBJ1-2; 8 bases map to TRBD1. J was trimmed by 6 bases and V by 4 bases; bases with no gene match: 4. Germline lookup yields CDR1 LNHDA and CDR2 SQIVND (reference sequence). The CDR3 runs to 13 residues. Written as DNA, the CDR3 is TGTGCCAGTAGTACCGCAGGGGGCAATGGCTACACCTTC. It encodes CASSTAGGNGYTF.

V usage is TRBV5-1 and J usage is TRBJ2-3; D is perhaps TRBD1 (6 bases). The V gene's germline CDR1 is SGHRS and CDR2 YFSETQ. The CDR3 length is 15 residues. The V end lost 6 bases, the J end lost 1 base, and 15 bases lay between the germline ends. The CDR3 coding sequence is TGCGCCAGCACCCAAGGGGACATAGGCACAGATACGCAGTATTTT. As protein: CASTQGDIGTDTQYF.

The chain employs TRBV4-3 and TRBJ1-2, with 8 bases that match TRBD1. The CDR3 extends over 16 amino acids. Germline V gene sequence: CDR1 LGHNA, CDR2 YSLEER. V was pared by 3 bases and J by 4 bases, with 10 bases of the junction left unmatched. This CDR3 is CASSHPDDRGAYGYTF. CDR3 coding DNA: TGCGCCAGCAGCCACCCTGATGACAGGGGAGCCTATGGCTACACCTTC.

This chain connects TRBV11-1 to TRBJ1-2; D is undetermined. V dropped 3 bases and J dropped 3 bases, with 5 bases sitting between them. From germline, CDR1 is SGHAT and CDR2 FQDESV (reference sequence). The CDR3 covers 12 residues. The CDR3 nucleotides read TGTGCCAGCAGCTTTCGGGACTATGGCTACACCTTC. Translation gives CASSFRDYGYTF. Together with reference TRBV11-1 and TRBJ1-2, the CDR3 gives the full variable domain: EAEVAQSPRYKITEKSQAVAFWCDPISGHATLYWYRQILGQGPELLVQFQDESVVDDSQLPKDRFSAERLKGVDSTLKIQPAELGDSAMYLCASSFRDYGYTFGSGTRLTVV.

Only a few counts were recorded for this clone. The CDR3 nucleotides are TGTGCCAGCACCCATACGGGGGCCTATGGCTACACCTTC. It is translated as CASTHTGAYGYTF. The V call is TRBV7-9, the J call TRBJ1-2; TRBD1 is a possible D gene (6 bases). Germline V lookup: CDR1 SEHNR, CDR2 FQNEAQ (reference sequence). CDR3 length: 13 residues. The V end was cut by 7 bases, the J end by 4 bases, with 13 bases between.